The 5 T cell receptor beta chains presented below share a single source sample, sequenced in a study of beta chain features in type 1 diabetes. Findings and caveats of the study: Shorter TCRB CDR3s, moderately but significantly so, were found in Type 1 diabetes patients in all four CD4+ subsets.

No antigen has been assigned to these receptors. TCRB transcripts that were expressed got sequenced, as all of the isolated RNA had been reverse transcribed. Measured with immunoSEQ multiplex PCR; TCRdb has only the in-frame clones, and not every one. The sample includes approximately 280,000 clones, approximately 15% of them seen just once. The sample taken for sequencing was naive CD4+ T cells from blood. These receptors were taken from a man between 18 and 35 years old with type 1 diabetes.

This chain joins TRBV7-8 and TRBJ1-5; maybe TRBD1 (5 bases). V lost 7 bases and J lost 6, with 13 bases in between. The germline V gene encodes CDR1 SGHVS and CDR2 FQNEAQ. This CDR3 region has 13 residues. This CDR3 is CASMATGGQPQHF. In nucleotides, the CDR3 is TGTGCCAGCATGGCAACGGGGGGTCAGCCCCAGCATTTT.

This clone has more than one count but fewer than ten. The chain recombines TRBV10-3 with TRBJ1-1; 8 bases fit TRBD1. The V and J ends lost 2 bases and 6 bases, in that order; junction bases with no gene match: 5. This CDR3 spans 14 amino acids. The germline CDR1 and CDR2 sequences are ENHRY and SYGVKD. CDR3 sequence: CAISEGQGPPEAFF. CDR3 DNA sequence: TGTGCCATCAGTGAGGGACAGGGCCCCCCTGAAGCTTTCTTT.

This clone has only a few counts. The chain joins TRBV28 to TRBJ2-7; 10 bases agree with TRBD2. Germline V lookup: CDR1 MDHEN, CDR2 SYDVKM. The CDR3 covers 14 residues. V was clipped by 7 bases and J by 2 bases; unmatched bases: 5. CDR3 sequence (DNA): TGTGCCAGCACAGGAGCGGGAGGGACCTACGAGCAGTACTTC. It encodes CASTGAGGTYEQYF.

The V gene is TRBV5-1, the J gene TRBJ2-7, with 8 bases aligning to TRBD1. Germline CDR1 is SGHRS and CDR2 is YFSETQ. This CDR3 comprises 15 residues. Unmatched junction bases numbered 8, after V lost 3 bases and J lost 3 bases. This CDR3 reads CASSSGQGRDYEQYF. CDR3 coding DNA: TGCGCCAGCAGCTCCGGACAGGGAAGAGACTACGAGCAGTACTTC.

J is TRBJ2-3 and V is TRBV28; TRBD2 matches at 8 bases. The germline gives CDR1 MDHEN, CDR2 SYDVKM. The CDR3 sequence is 16 residues long. V dropped 6 bases and J dropped 0; count of bases not matched to a gene: 8. CDR3 loop: CASSPPGGTSTDTQYF. In nucleotides, the CDR3 is TGTGCCAGCAGCCCCCCGGGAGGGACTAGCACAGATACGCAGTATTTT.